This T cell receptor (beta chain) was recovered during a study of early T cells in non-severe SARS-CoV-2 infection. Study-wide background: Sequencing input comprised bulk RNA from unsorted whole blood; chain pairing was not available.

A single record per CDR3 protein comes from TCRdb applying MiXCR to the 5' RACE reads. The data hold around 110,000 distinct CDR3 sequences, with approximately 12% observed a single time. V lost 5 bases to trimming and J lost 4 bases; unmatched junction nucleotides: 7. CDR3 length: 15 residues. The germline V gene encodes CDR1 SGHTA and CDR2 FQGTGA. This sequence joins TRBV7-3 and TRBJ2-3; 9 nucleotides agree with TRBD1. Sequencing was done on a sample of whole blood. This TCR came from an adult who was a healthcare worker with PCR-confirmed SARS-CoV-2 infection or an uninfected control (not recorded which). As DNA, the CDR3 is TGTGCCAGCAGCGCACAGGGGGCGCTTGCAGATACGCAGTATTTT. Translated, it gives CASSAQGALADTQYF.